This T cell receptor (beta chain) was sequenced in a study of Graves' ophthalmopathy and Graves' hyperthyroidism. Overall study results and limits: Blood also harbored most expanded thyroid clonotypes above 0.001 frequency.

CDR1 SGHTA and CDR2 FQGNSA come from the germline V gene. CDR3 length: 14 amino acids. Losses at the gene ends were 4 bases for V and 2 bases for J; bases not matched to a gene: 5. RNA transcripts served as template for amplifying TCR beta CDR3 sequences. Second-round multiplex PCR came after a first-round RT-PCR that employed HTBI primers. Via MiXCR, TCRdb re-called the multiplex PCR reads, giving one row per CDR3 protein. The sample shows approximately 640,000 distinct CDR3 sequences, about two fifths of them seen only once. This clonotype was recorded at least ten times. Its antigen is still unknown. Disease in donors with ophthalmopathy had moderate-to-severe activity, CAS ≥3, NOSPECS ≥4 and under 3 months' duration. If patients had other autoimmune diseases, uncontrolled infections, pregnancy or lactation, they were excluded.

Sequencing input: peripheral blood. The genes are TRBV7-2 and TRBJ2-7; 7 bases are a match to TRBD1. The clonotype comes from an adult man with Graves' ophthalmopathy. The CDR3 sequence: CASSSTGQPYEQYF. The CDR3 DNA is TGTGCCAGCAGCTCTACGGGACAGCCCTACGAGCAGTACTTC.